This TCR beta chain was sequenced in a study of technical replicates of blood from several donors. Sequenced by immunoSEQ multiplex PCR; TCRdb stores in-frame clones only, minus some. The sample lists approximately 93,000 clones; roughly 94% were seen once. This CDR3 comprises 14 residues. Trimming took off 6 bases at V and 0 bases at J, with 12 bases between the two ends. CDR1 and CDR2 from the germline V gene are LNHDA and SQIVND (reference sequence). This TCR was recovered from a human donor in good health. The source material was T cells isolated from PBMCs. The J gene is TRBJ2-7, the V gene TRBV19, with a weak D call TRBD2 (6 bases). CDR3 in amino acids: CASRVGGTSYEQYF. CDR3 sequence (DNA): TGTGCCAGTAGGGTAGGCGGGACCTCCTACGAGCAGTACTTC.